Listed below are T cell receptor beta chains from one sample, sequenced in a study of blood T cell repertoires in COVID-19. Data came from immunoSEQ multiplex PCR; TCRdb stores just in-frame clones and leaves some out. The table lists tens of thousands of clones, roughly 91% of them singletons. The sequenced sample was PBMCs or T cells enriched from blood (not recorded which). Every receptor here comes from a woman between 50 and 59 years old with acute COVID-19. Both conserved end residues are part of each CDR3. A D gene is named only where the DNA matches it firmly. Expanded clones are given a class, and other clones once, few, many or no size at all.

v_gene	d_gene	abundance	j_gene	CDR3aa
TRBV7-9	TRBD1	NA	TRBJ2-2	CASSLQGVDTGELFF
TRBV19	TRBD1	NA	TRBJ2-2	CATDRDEATGELFF
TRBV5-5	TRBD2	NA	TRBJ2-3	CASSLGLADTDTQYF
TRBV3-1/TRBV3-2	TRBD2	NA	TRBJ2-1	CASSQALAGATGYNEQFF
TRBV10-3	TRBD2	NA	TRBJ2-1	CAISEAGGGEFF
TRBV7-9	TRBD2	once	TRBJ2-1	CASSLLAGVPSYNEQFF
TRBV12-3/TRBV12-4	NA	NA	TRBJ2-1	CASSWTAPGEQFF
TRBV29-1	NA	NA	TRBJ2-1	CSVGSVGGGRTQEQFF
TRBV9	NA	NA	TRBJ2-1	CASSVAGHSSYNEQFF
TRBV18	NA	NA	TRBJ2-7	CASSPPQVPYEQYF
TRBV5-1	NA	once	TRBJ2-1	CASSWTPGQSSYNEQFF
TRBV18	TRBD1	NA	TRBJ1-2	CASSLGTETNYGYTF
TRBV7-2	NA	NA	TRBJ2-2	CASSLQGGLNTGELFF